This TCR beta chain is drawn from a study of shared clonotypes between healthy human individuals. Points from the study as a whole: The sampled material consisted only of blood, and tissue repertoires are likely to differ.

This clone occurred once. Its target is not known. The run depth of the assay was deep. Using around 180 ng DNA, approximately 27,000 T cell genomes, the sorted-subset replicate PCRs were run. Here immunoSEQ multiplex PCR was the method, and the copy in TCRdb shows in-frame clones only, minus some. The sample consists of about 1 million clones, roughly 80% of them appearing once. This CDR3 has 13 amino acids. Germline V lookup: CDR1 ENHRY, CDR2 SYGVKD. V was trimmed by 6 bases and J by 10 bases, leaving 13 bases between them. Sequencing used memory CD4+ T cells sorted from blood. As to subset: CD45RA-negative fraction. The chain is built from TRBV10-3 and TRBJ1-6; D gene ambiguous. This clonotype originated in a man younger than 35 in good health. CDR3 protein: CAIRRDRESPLHF. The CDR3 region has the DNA TGTGCCATCAGGCGCGATAGAGAGTCACCCCTCCACTTT.